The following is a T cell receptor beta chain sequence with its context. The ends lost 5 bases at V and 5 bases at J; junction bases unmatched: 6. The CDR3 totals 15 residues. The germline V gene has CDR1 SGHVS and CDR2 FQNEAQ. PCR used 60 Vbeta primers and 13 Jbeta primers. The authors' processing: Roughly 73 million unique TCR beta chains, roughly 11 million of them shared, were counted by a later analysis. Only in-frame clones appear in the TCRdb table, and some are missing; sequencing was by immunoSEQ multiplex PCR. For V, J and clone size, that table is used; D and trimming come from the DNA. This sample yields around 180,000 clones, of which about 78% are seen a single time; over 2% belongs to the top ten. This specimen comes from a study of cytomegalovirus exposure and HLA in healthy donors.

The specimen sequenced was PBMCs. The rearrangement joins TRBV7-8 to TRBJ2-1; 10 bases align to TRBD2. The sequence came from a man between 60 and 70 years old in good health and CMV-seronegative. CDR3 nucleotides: TGTGCCAGCAGCCCCCGACTAGCGGGCAACAATGAGCAGTTCTTC. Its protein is CASSPRLAGNNEQFF.